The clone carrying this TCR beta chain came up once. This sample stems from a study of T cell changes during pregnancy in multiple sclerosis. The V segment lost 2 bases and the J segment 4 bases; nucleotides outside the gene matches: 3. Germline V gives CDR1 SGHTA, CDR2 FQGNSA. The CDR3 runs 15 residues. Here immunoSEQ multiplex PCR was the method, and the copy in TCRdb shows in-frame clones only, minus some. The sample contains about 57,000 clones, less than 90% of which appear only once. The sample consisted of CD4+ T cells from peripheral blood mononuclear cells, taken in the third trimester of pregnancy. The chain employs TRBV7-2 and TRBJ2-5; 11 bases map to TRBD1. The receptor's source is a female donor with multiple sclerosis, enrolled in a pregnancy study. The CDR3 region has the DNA TGTGCCAGCAGCTTACCGGGACAGGGGGGAGAGACCCAGTACTTC. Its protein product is CASSLPGQGGETQYF.